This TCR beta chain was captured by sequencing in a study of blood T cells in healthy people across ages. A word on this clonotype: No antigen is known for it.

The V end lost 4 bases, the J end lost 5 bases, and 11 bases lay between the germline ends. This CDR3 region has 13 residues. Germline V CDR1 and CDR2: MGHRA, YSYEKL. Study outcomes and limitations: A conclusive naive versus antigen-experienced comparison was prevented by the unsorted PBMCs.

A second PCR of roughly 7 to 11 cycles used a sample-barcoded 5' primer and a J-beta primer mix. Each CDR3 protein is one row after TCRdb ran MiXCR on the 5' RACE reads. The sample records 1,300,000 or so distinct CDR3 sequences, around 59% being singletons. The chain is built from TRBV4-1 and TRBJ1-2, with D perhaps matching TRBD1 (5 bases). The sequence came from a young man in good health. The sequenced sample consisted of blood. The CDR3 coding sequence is TGCGCCAGCAGCCCAGACAGCGGGTATGGCTACACCTTC. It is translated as CASSPDSGYGYTF.